There are a few counts of the clone carrying this T cell receptor beta chain. What it binds is not known. These data originate in a study of CD8 T cells in ankylosing spondylitis. Points from the study as a whole: One TCR beta motif, made up of seven to nine highly homologous variants, appeared characteristic of ankylosing spondylitis blood. Reported data indicate significant enrichment of disease-linked clones within matched ankylosing spondylitis synovial fluid.

TCRdb fed the 5' RACE reads into MiXCR, producing one record per CDR3 protein. The sample records about 800,000 distinct CDR3 sequences, approximately 12% being singletons. V lost 0 bases to trimming and J lost 4 bases; unmatched junction nucleotides: 6. The CDR3 spans 16 residues. Per the germline V gene, CDR1 is SGHTA and CDR2 is FQGNSA. The J gene is TRBJ2-5, the V gene TRBV7-2; 9 bases line up with TRBD2. This clonotype was obtained from a male donor with ankylosing spondylitis. The source material was blood, either unsorted or a sorted T cell fraction (not recorded which). The CDR3 region is CASSLARGGPGETQYF. CDR3 nucleotide sequence: TGTGCCAGCAGCTTAGCGCGGGGGGGACCAGGAGAGACCCAGTACTTC.